The rows below give T cell receptor beta chains drawn from one sample of a study of blood T cell repertoires in COVID-19. Produced via immunoSEQ multiplex PCR; TCRdb's table is partial and in-frame only. Among about 68,000 clones listed, 90% were seen once. The specimen was peripheral blood. The receptors here all came from a human donor in a cohort sampled during active COVID-19. Each CDR3 is given with its conserved first and last residue. A D gene is named only where the DNA matches it firmly. Expanded clones get a size class; other rows say once, few or many, or leave the size out.

length,J,size,D,V,CDR3,DNA
16,TRBJ2-1,NA,TRBD2,TRBV10-2,CASSPAGSGGANEQFF,TGCGCCAGCAGTCCTGCGGGGAGCGGGGGGGCGAATGAGCAGTTCTTC
17,TRBJ2-4,NA,NA,TRBV4-1,CASSQEGGSLAKNIQYF,TGCGCCAGCAGCCAAGAAGGAGGATCCCTAGCCAAAAACATTCAGTACTTC
15,TRBJ2-7,NA,TRBD1,TRBV5-1,CASSLETGESNEQYF,TGCGCCAGCAGCTTGGAGACAGGGGAATCTAACGAGCAGTACTTC
17,TRBJ2-5,NA,TRBD1,TRBV5-1,CASRYRGLTGVQETQYF,TGCGCCAGCAGGTACCGCGGGTTGACAGGGGTCCAAGAGACCCAGTACTTC
15,TRBJ1-6,NA,NA,TRBV21-1,CASSKGFRVWSPLHF,TGTGCCAGCAGCAAAGGATTCAGGGTATGGTCACCCCTCCACTTT
14,TRBJ1-1,NA,NA,TRBV5-5,CASSLGGGDTEAFF,TGTGCCAGCAGCTTGGGGGGCGGCGACACTGAAGCTTTCTTT
14,TRBJ2-5,NA,NA,TRBV10-2,CASSESNREETQYF,TGCGCCAGCAGTGAGTCGAACAGAGAGGAGACCCAGTACTTC
13,TRBJ2-7,once,TRBD2,TRBV9,CASTRGSTYEQYF,TGTGCCAGCACGCGGGGGAGCACCTACGAGCAGTACTTC
16,TRBJ1-5,NA,TRBD1,TRBV5-6,CASSLTTGVGNQPQHF,TGTGCCAGCAGCTTAACCACAGGGGTCGGCAATCAGCCCCAGCATTTT
17,TRBJ1-1,NA,TRBD1,TRBV19,CASTIEVTGGLNTEAFF,TGTGCCAGTACCATCGAGGTGACAGGGGGCTTGAACACTGAAGCTTTCTTT
16,TRBJ2-4,NA,NA,TRBV7-8,CASSLGHTLAKNIQYF,TGTGCCAGCAGCTTAGGACATACCCTAGCCAAAAACATTCAGTACTTC
13,TRBJ2-5,NA,TRBD2,TRBV6-5,CASSAGGQETQYF,TGTGCCAGCAGCGCGGGGGGACAAGAGACCCAGTACTTC
12,TRBJ1-2,NA,NA,TRBV14,CASSATGGGYTF,TGTGCCAGCAGTGCGACAGGAGGCGGCTACACCTTC
14,TRBJ1-1,NA,NA,TRBV5-4,CASSLGGDERAAFF,TGTGCCAGCAGCTTAGGAGGGGATGAACGGGCAGCTTTCTTT
15,TRBJ2-3,once,NA,TRBV7-8,CASSLARGRTDTQYF,TGTGCCAGCAGCTTAGCGCGTGGGCGAACAGATACGCAGTATTTT
16,TRBJ1-1,NA,TRBD1,TRBV5-1,CASSAGQGPTNTEAFF,TGCGCCAGCAGCGCAGGACAGGGTCCCACGAACACTGAAGCTTTCTTT
16,TRBJ1-1,NA,TRBD1,TRBV4-1,CASSPPRDSHLLEAFF,TGCGCCAGCAGCCCCCCCAGGGACAGCCACCTCCTTGAAGCTTTCTTT
16,TRBJ2-1,NA,NA,TRBV7-8,CASSLGREVTYNEQFF,TGTGCCAGCAGCTTGGGCAGGGAGGTGACCTACAATGAGCAGTTCTTC
18,TRBJ1-5,once,NA,TRBV6-2/TRBV6-3,CASSYSIFSTDSNQPQHF,TGTGCCAGCAGTTACTCGATCTTCAGTACCGATAGCAATCAGCCCCAGCATTTT
14,TRBJ2-5,NA,NA,TRBV19,CASRPSSGRETQYF,TGTGCCAGTAGGCCCTCCTCGGGAAGGGAGACCCAGTACTTC
14,TRBJ1-4,NA,NA,TRBV7-6,CASSLGAVNEKLFF,TGTGCCAGCAGCTTAGGGGCTGTTAATGAAAAACTGTTTTTT
16,TRBJ1-3,NA,NA,TRBV3-1/TRBV3-2,CASSQENSIRGNTIYF,TGTGCCAGCAGCCAAGAGAACAGCATCAGGGGAAACACCATATATTTT
15,TRBJ1-3,NA,NA,TRBV30,CAWSGGDVVGNTIYF,TGTGCCTGGAGTGGGGGGGACGTCGTTGGAAACACCATATATTTT
15,TRBJ1-1,NA,NA,TRBV19,CASSTVNQGNTEAFF,TGTGCCAGTAGTACTGTGAATCAGGGAAACACTGAAGCTTTCTTT
14,TRBJ1-1,NA,NA,TRBV5-1,CASSFSREGTEAFF,TGCGCCAGCAGCTTTAGCAGGGAAGGAACTGAAGCTTTCTTT
15,TRBJ1-1,NA,NA,TRBV11-2,CASSARGARDTEAFF,TGTGCCAGCAGCGCCCGGGGGGCCAGGGACACTGAAGCTTTCTTT
16,TRBJ2-2,NA,NA,TRBV9,CASGGTFQQNTGELFF,TGTGCCAGCGGGGGGACCTTCCAACAGAACACCGGGGAGCTGTTTTTT
12,TRBJ1-2,once,NA,TRBV12-3/TRBV12-4,CASSFRGGGYTF,TGTGCCAGCAGTTTTCGGGGAGGTGGCTACACCTTC
15,TRBJ1-6,NA,TRBD1,TRBV7-9,CASSLGDRGNSPLHF,TGTGCCAGCAGCTTAGGGGACAGGGGGAATTCACCCCTCCACTTT
13,TRBJ1-2,NA,NA,TRBV12-3/TRBV12-4,CASRSGQIYGYTF,TGTGCCAGCAGATCCGGACAGATCTATGGCTACACCTTC
13,TRBJ1-5,NA,TRBD1,TRBV5-1,CASSYTGGQPQHF,TGCGCCAGCAGCTACACAGGGGGTCAGCCCCAGCATTTT
14,TRBJ1-1,NA,NA,TRBV6-5,CASSSLLSPSVAFF,TGTGCCAGCAGCTCTCTCTTATCCCCTAGCGTAGCTTTCTTT
18,TRBJ2-3,NA,TRBD2,TRBV6-1,CASSEALQASGSTDTQYF,TGTGCCAGCAGTGAAGCGCTTCAGGCTAGCGGGAGCACAGATACGCAGTATTTT
15,TRBJ2-7,NA,NA,TRBV9,CASSARPYGDYEQYF,TGTGCCAGCAGCGCCCGTCCGTACGGGGACTACGAGCAGTACTTC
13,TRBJ1-4,NA,NA,TRBV12-3/TRBV12-4,CASRGQLNEKLFF,TGTGCCAGCAGAGGACAGCTTAATGAAAAACTGTTTTTT
14,TRBJ1-2,NA,NA,TRBV6-1,CASSELDSGYGYTF,TGTGCCAGCAGTGAACTGGACAGCGGCTATGGCTACACCTTC
16,TRBJ2-7,NA,NA,TRBV7-6,CASSLEGTGESYEQYF,TGTGCCAGCAGCTTAGAGGGTACCGGGGAATCCTACGAGCAGTACTTC
15,TRBJ2-5,NA,NA,TRBV10-2,CASRPPGDGGETQYF,TGCGCCAGCAGACCGCCGGGGGACGGAGGGGAGACCCAGTACTTC
14,TRBJ2-2,NA,NA,TRBV27,CASRPTVGAGELFF,TGTGCCAGCAGACCGACAGTTGGGGCCGGGGAGCTGTTTTTT
14,TRBJ1-1,NA,NA,TRBV28,CASTPQVVGTEAFF,TGTGCCAGCACGCCCCAGGTGGTCGGCACTGAAGCTTTCTTT
13,TRBJ1-2,NA,NA,TRBV4-3,CASSQEGGYGYTF,TGCGCCAGCAGCCAGGAAGGGGGCTATGGCTACACCTTC
14,TRBJ1-2,NA,TRBD1,TRBV19,CASRGTGRDYGYTF,TGTGCCAGTAGAGGGACAGGGCGGGACTATGGCTACACCTTC
15,TRBJ2-3,NA,NA,TRBV7-2,CASSLDLGAADTQYF,TGTGCCAGCAGCTTAGATCTGGGGGCGGCAGATACGCAGTATTTT
13,TRBJ1-2,NA,TRBD1,TRBV29-1,CSVDGGQGRGYTF,TGCAGCGTTGATGGGGGACAGGGTCGAGGCTACACCTTC
13,TRBJ2-3,once,NA,TRBV7-9,CASNPDGMDTQYF,TGTGCCAGCAACCCCGACGGGATGGATACGCAGTATTTT
15,TRBJ1-5,NA,NA,TRBV7-8,CASSLGLAGRQPQHF,TGTGCCAGCAGCTTAGGTCTGGCAGGGCGGCAGCCCCAGCATTTT